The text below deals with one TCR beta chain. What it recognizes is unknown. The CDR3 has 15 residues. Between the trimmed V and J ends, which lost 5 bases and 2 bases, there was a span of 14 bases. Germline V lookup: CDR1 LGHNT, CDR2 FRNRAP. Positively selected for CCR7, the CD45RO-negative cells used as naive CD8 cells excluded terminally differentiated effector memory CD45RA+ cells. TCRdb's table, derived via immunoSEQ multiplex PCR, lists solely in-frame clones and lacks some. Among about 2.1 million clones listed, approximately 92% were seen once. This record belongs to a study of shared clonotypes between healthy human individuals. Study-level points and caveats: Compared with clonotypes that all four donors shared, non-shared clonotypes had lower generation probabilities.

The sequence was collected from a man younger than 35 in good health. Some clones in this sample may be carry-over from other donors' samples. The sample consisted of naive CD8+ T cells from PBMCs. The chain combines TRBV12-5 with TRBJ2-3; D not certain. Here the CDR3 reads CASGPGTNPTDTQYF. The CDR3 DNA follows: TGTGCTAGTGGTCCTGGCACCAACCCCACAGATACGCAGTATTTT.